Sequencing of this T cell receptor beta chain was carried out in a study of technical replicates of blood from several donors. CDR1 is SGHTS, CDR2 YDEGEE, per germline. V gave up 1 base and J gave up 8 bases, with 9 bases separating them. The CDR3 runs to 12 residues. The protocol was immunoSEQ multiplex PCR, while the TCRdb copy is restricted to in-frame clones and leaves out a portion. Of 55,000 to 80,000 clones in the sample, approximately 93% were seen once. This clonotype was obtained from a human donor in good health. What was sequenced was T cells isolated from PBMCs. The chain links TRBV5-8 to TRBJ1-2; D unresolved. CDR3 in DNA: TGTGCCAGCAGCTTGCCCGGGTTCGGCTACACCTTC. Its translation is CASSLPGFGYTF.